This TCR beta chain emerged from a study of regulatory T cells in long-lasting Graves disease. Study at large: Prior antithyroid drug treatment in newly diagnosed Graves' patients lasted under 3 months.

V shed 4 bases and J shed 0 bases, with 13 bases lying between them. Germline CDR1 and CDR2: SGDLS and YYNGEE. The CDR3 loop spans 15 amino acids. Indicated time point: newly diagnosed GD, antithyroid drugs for less than 3 months. Scientists built the TCR library using RNA that was extracted from PBMCs. Diagnoses of Graves' disease were made by American Thyroid Association guidelines. Arm-PCR with iRepertoire HTBI primers amplified the CDR3 regions for these TCR beta libraries. TCRdb independently ran MiXCR on the multiplex PCR reads; one entry per CDR3 protein. The sample consists of around 420,000 distinct CDR3 sequences, 15% of them appearing once. This clonotype occurred a few times. Antigen specificity is unknown. Study observations and caveats: TRBV28, TRBJ1-2 and TRBJ2-5 were segments that persistent disease favored.

Material: peripheral blood mononuclear cells (PBMCs), obtained at new diagnosis, from a patient treated with antithyroid drugs. This chain joins TRBV9 and TRBJ1-2; D is perhaps TRBD1 (6 bases). This clonotype was obtained from a female donor with Graves disease. The CDR3 reads CASSKNRASNYGYTF. The CDR3 bases are TGTGCCAGCAGCAAGAACAGGGCCTCTAACTATGGCTACACCTTC.